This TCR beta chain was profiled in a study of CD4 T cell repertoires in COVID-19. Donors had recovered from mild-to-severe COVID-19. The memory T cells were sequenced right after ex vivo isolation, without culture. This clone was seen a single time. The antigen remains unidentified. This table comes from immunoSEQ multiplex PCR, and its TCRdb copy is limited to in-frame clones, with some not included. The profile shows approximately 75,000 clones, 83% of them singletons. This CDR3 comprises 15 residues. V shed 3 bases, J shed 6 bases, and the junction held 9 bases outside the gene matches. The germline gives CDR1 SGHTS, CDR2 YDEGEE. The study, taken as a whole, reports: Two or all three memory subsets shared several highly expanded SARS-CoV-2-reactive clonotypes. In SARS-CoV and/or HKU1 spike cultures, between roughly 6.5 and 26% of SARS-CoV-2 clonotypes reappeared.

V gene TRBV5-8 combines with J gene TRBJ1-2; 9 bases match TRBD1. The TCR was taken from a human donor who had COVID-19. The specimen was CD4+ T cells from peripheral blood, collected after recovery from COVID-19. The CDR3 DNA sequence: TGTGCCAGCAGCTCCTTGGACAGGGGAGTTCATGGCTACACCTTC. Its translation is CASSSLDRGVHGYTF.